This note documents a single T cell receptor beta chain sequence. This sample also contains other DNA sequences that code for the same CDR3. This specimen belongs to a study of control samples from healthy donors and cancer patients. The protocol was immunoSEQ multiplex PCR, while the TCRdb copy is restricted to in-frame clones and leaves out a portion. The data contain 110,000 or so clones, about 80% of them singletons. The CDR3 has 14 residues. In germline, CDR1 is SGDLS, CDR2 YYNGEE. Trimming left V 1 base short and J 5 bases short, with 12 bases between. The source material was blood. V and J are TRBV9 and TRBJ2-5; no clear D. This clonotype was obtained from a man aged 18 to 35 in good health. CDR3 DNA sequence: TGTGCCAGCAGCGTACGGTTGGACGGGGAGACCCAGTACTTC. Its translation is CASSVRLDGETQYF.